The next 25 T cell receptor beta chains were all read from a single sample in a study of T-cell memory formation after mild COVID-19. TCRdb reprocessed the 5' RACE reads via MiXCR and lists one record per CDR3 protein. Of more than 100,000 distinct CDR3 sequences in the sample, about 5.9% were seen once. Input material: PBMCs or a T cell subset sorted from them (not recorded which). The source of these receptors is an adult woman who had mild COVID-19 (a few samples of this study predate the infection). Cell type and time point are not known.

A few counts support this clonotype. This rearrangement joins TRBV5-5 to TRBJ2-7; D is undetermined. The V end was cut by 4 bases, the J end by 7 bases, with 15 bases between. Germline CDR1 is SGHKS and CDR2 is YYEKEE (reference sequence). The CDR3 contains 13 residues. The CDR3 region has the DNA TGTGCCAGCAGCCCATTCAGTGCGAGGGAGCAGTACTTC. Translation: CASSPFSAREQYF. The full variable domain, rest sourced from reference TRBV5-5 and TRBJ2-7, is DAGVTQSPTHLIKTRGQQVTLRCSPISGHKSVSWYQQVLGQGPQFIFQYYEKEERGRGNFPDRFSARQFPNYSSELNVNALLLGDSALYLCASSPFSAREQYFGPGTRLTVT.

This sequence joins TRBV6-5 and TRBJ1-2; D unresolved. Deletions cut 6 bases from V and 6 bases from J, with 14 bases between. CDR3 length equals 13 residues. Per the germline V gene, CDR1 is MNHEY and CDR2 is SVGAGI. CDR3 in amino acids: CASSLTTVNGYTF. CDR3 nucleotide sequence: TGTGCCAGCAGCCTGACTACAGTGAATGGCTACACCTTC.

This clonotype has just a few counts. The chain joins TRBV3-1 to TRBJ1-1; D perhaps matches TRBD1 (5 bases). Germline V gene sequence: CDR1 LGHDT, CDR2 YNNKEL (reference sequence). This CDR3 has 16 residues. The ends were cut back, 4 bases at V and 4 bases at J, with 19 bases in the middle. The CDR3 here is CASSLASGFSITEAFF. For the CDR3, the DNA is TGTGCCAGCAGCCTTGCTTCAGGGTTTTCGATCACTGAAGCTTTCTTT.

This clonotype has only a few counts. V gene TRBV5-1 combines with J gene TRBJ1-2; possibly TRBD1 for D (6 bases). The V gene's germline CDR1 is SGHRS and CDR2 YFSETQ. V was cut by 4 bases and J by 2 bases, with 12 bases left in between. The CDR3 extends over 14 amino acids. Here the CDR3 reads CASSRQEINYGYTF. In DNA form, the CDR3 reads TGCGCCAGCAGCCGACAGGAGATAAACTATGGCTACACCTTC. The full variable domain, in which reference TRBV5-1 and TRBJ1-2 provide the parts outside the CDR3, is KAGVTQTPRYLIKTRGQQVTLSCSPISGHRSVSWYQQTPGQGLQFLFEYFSETQRNKGNFPGRFSGRQFSNSRSEMNVSTLELGDSALYLCASSRQEINYGYTFGSGTRLTVV.

A few counts support this clonotype. The chain couples TRBV19 to TRBJ2-5, with 8 nucleotides matching TRBD2. Germline trimming cut 5 bases from V and 4 bases from J; bases unmatched to any gene: 9. Germline-derived CDR1 and CDR2 are LNHDA and SQIVND (reference sequence). CDR3 length: 15 amino acids. The CDR3 sequence is CASSRGGPNGETQYF. CDR3 in DNA: TGTGCCAGTAGTCGGGGGGGACCGAACGGAGAGACCCAGTACTTC.

This chain joins TRBV4-1 and TRBJ2-2, with a possible D match to TRBD1 (6 bases). Trimming took 1 base from V and 2 from J, leaving 17 bases between them. The germline V gene has CDR1 MGHRA and CDR2 YSYEKL. The CDR3 extends over 18 amino acids. The CDR3 nucleotides are TGCGCCAGCAGCCAAGGATCAGCCGGGACACTCAACACCGGGGAGCTGTTTTTT. Translated: CASSQGSAGTLNTGELFF.

J is TRBJ2-1 and V is TRBV24-1; 9 bases are shared with TRBD2. J gave up 9 bases and V 4 bases, and 12 bases lay outside the gene matches. CDR1 and CDR2 from the germline V gene are KGHDR and SFDVKD. This CDR3 contains 16 residues. CDR3 sequence reads: CATSDRLGLARSEQFF. The CDR3 coding sequence is TGTGCCACCAGTGACCGCTTGGGACTAGCAAGGTCTGAGCAGTTCTTC.

This clonotype was counted between two and nine times. The rearrangement joins TRBV12-3 or TRBV12-4 to TRBJ1-2, with D possibly being TRBD1 (6 bases). This CDR3 comprises 13 residues. Trimming pared 3 bases from V and 7 bases from J, leaving 12 bases between. In nucleotides, the CDR3 is TGTGCCAGCAGTTTTTGGGGGGGCGGTGGCTACACCTTC. Its protein is CASSFWGGGGYTF.

This clonotype was found a few times. This chain uses TRBV11-3 with TRBJ1-2, with D tentatively TRBD1 (5 bases). Germline V CDR1 and CDR2: SGHNT, YENEEA. This CDR3 has 16 amino acids. V dropped 1 base and J dropped 0 bases, with 12 bases sitting between them. As DNA, the CDR3 is TGTGCCAGCAGCTTAGCAGGGACGAAAGCTAACTATGGCTACACCTTC. Translated: CASSLAGTKANYGYTF. The full variable domain, in which reference TRBV11-3 and TRBJ1-2 provide the parts outside the CDR3, is EAGVVQSPRYKIIEKKQPVAFWCNPISGHNTLYWYLQNLGQGPELLIRYENEEAVDDSQLPKDRFSAERLKGVDSTLKIQPAELGDSAVYLCASSLAGTKANYGYTFGSGTRLTVV.

At least ten counts were recorded for this clonotype. The rearrangement joins TRBV4-1 to TRBJ1-1; 12 nucleotides line up with TRBD1. J lost 1 base, V lost 3 bases, and 3 bases had no gene match. Germline V lookup: CDR1 MGHRA, CDR2 YSYEKL. This CDR3 contains 16 residues. The CDR3 is CASSQGQGAGNTEAFF. CDR3 DNA sequence: TGCGCCAGCAGCCAGGGACAGGGGGCAGGGAACACTGAAGCTTTCTTT.

This clonotype was counted only a few times. This CDR3 reads CASSPTGGKQYF. The DNA for the CDR3 is TGTGCCAGCAGCCCCACGGGCGGGAAGCAGTACTTC. The chain employs TRBV12-3 or TRBV12-4 and TRBJ2-7; perhaps TRBD2 as D (6 bases). The CDR3 consists of 12 residues. The V and J ends lost 6 bases and 8 bases respectively, with 14 bases between them.

There are a few counts of this clonotype. The chain has TRBV12-3 or TRBV12-4 and TRBJ2-5; D possibly corresponds to TRBD1 (5 bases). The CDR3 length is 14 residues. Trimming left V 6 bases short and J 1 base short, with 12 bases between. CDR3 sequence (DNA): TGTGCCAGCAGGCCTGATAGGGGCCAAGAGACCCAGTACTTC. Translated, it gives CASRPDRGQETQYF.

This clonotype was counted between two and nine times. The chain recombines TRBV12-3 or TRBV12-4 with TRBJ1-5; 7 bases are a match to TRBD1. The CDR3 length is 14 residues. V was clipped by 4 bases and J by 6 bases; unmatched bases: 6. CDR3 protein: CASSYTGVIQPQHF. CDR3 DNA sequence: TGTGCCAGCAGTTATACAGGGGTAATTCAGCCCCAGCATTTT.

In its sample, this clonotype was seen a few times. The genes are TRBV7-9 and TRBJ2-5; 11 positions agree with TRBD2. Unmatched junction bases numbered 3, after V lost 2 bases and J lost 4 bases. Germline V gene lookup returns CDR1 SEHNR and CDR2 FQNEAQ (reference sequence). This CDR3 is built from 15 residues. The CDR3 spells CASSLLLAGGETQYF. DNA for the CDR3: TGTGCCAGCAGCTTACTCCTAGCGGGAGGAGAGACCCAGTACTTC.

V gene TRBV5-5 combines with J gene TRBJ1-2; D is possibly TRBD1 (6 bases). Per the germline V gene, CDR1 is SGHKS and CDR2 is YYEKEE (reference sequence). The CDR3 runs to 16 residues. V lost 3 bases and J 0 bases, leaving 15 bases between the germline ends. The CDR3 spells CASSSVAGAANYGYTF. The CDR3 region has the DNA TGTGCCAGCAGCTCCGTGGCAGGGGCTGCTAACTATGGCTACACCTTC. Full variable domain (remainder filled in from reference TRBV5-5 and TRBJ1-2): DAGVTQSPTHLIKTRGQQVTLRCSPISGHKSVSWYQQVLGQGPQFIFQYYEKEERGRGNFPDRFSARQFPNYSSELNVNALLLGDSALYLCASSSVAGAANYGYTFGSGTRLTVV.

This clonotype was seen repeatedly, ten times or more. The chain employs TRBV29-1 and TRBJ1-2, with a tentative D call TRBD1 (5 bases). The germline V gene has CDR1 SQVTM and CDR2 ANQGSEA. V lost 0 bases to trimming and J lost 5 bases, with 7 bases between them. The CDR3 contains 12 residues. In DNA form, the CDR3 reads TGCAGCGTTGAAGACAGGGATTATGGCTACACCTTC. Its translation: CSVEDRDYGYTF.

This clonotype was seen only a few times. The rearrangement joins TRBV4-2 to TRBJ2-7; 11 bases agree with TRBD1. This CDR3 contains 15 residues. CDR1 is LGHNA, CDR2 YNFKEQ, per germline. The V segment lost 3 bases and the J segment 5 bases; nucleotides outside the gene matches: 6. This chain's CDR3 is CASSQTGQGGHEQYF. The DNA of the CDR3 is TGTGCCAGCAGCCAGACGGGACAGGGGGGCCACGAGCAGTACTTC.

V gene TRBV5-1 combines with J gene TRBJ2-7; D is possibly TRBD1 (5 bases). The CDR3 totals 13 residues. With 7 bases removed from V and 4 bases from J, the gap between germline ends came to 15 bases. CDR1 is SGHRS, CDR2 YFSETQ, per germline. The CDR3 coding sequence is TGCGCCAGCTCCTGGGAACAGGTGTACGAGCAGTACTTC. Translating it yields CASSWEQVYEQYF.

The genes are TRBV7-7 and TRBJ2-5; 8 bases fit TRBD1. The CDR3 contains 16 residues. The V gene's germline CDR1 is SSHAT and CDR2 FNYEAQ (reference sequence). The trim removed 3 bases at V and 2 bases at J, leaving 8 bases unmatched. The CDR3 coding sequence is TGTGCCAGCAGCTTTAGTCAGGGGGCAGGTCAAGAGACCCAGTACTTC. Amino acid sequence: CASSFSQGAGQETQYF.

This clonotype came up many times. The chain employs TRBV29-1 and TRBJ2-7; TRBD2 aligns across 10 bases. The CDR3 spans 13 residues. The ends lost 6 bases at V and 2 bases at J; junction bases unmatched: 4. CDR1 SQVTM and CDR2 ANQGSEA come from the germline V gene. The CDR3 DNA sequence: TGCAGCGTCCGGACTAGCGGTACCTACGAGCAGTACTTC. Amino acid sequence: CSVRTSGTYEQYF.

This clonotype was observed a handful of times. The chain uses TRBV5-1 and TRBJ2-2; no clear D. Trimming cost V 4 bases and J 2 bases, with 15 bases left between them. Germline loops: CDR1 SGHRS, CDR2 YFSETQ. The CDR3 contains 16 residues. Here the CDR3 reads CASSPSQMGNTGELFF. CDR3 nucleotide sequence: TGCGCCAGCAGCCCCAGTCAGATGGGTAACACCGGGGAGCTGTTTTTT.

This clonotype was seen ten or more times. The chain couples TRBV5-6 to TRBJ2-2; TRBD2 might be the D (6 bases). The CDR3 has 15 residues. V lost 4 bases and J 6 bases, leaving 16 bases between the germline ends. Germline V gene sequence: CDR1 SGHDT, CDR2 YYEEEE. The CDR3 loop is CASSPSGLIAGELFF. CDR3 bases: TGTGCCAGCAGCCCGTCGGGACTGATCGCCGGGGAGCTGTTTTTT.

This clonotype has a count of ten or more. CDR3 region: CATAWGGQGSKETQYF. In nucleotides, the CDR3 is TGTGCCACCGCCTGGGGGGGCCAGGGGTCCAAAGAGACCCAGTACTTC. The rearrangement uses TRBV24-1 and TRBJ2-5; maybe TRBD2 (7 bases). CDR3 length: 16 amino acids. Germline CDR1 is KGHDR and CDR2 is SFDVKD. The V gene lost 9 bases and the J gene lost 3 bases, with 22 bases spanning the gap.

V gene TRBV4-1 combines with J gene TRBJ2-4; the match to TRBD2 covers 9 bases. The CDR3 totals 20 residues. J was trimmed by 3 bases and V by 0 bases; bases with no gene match: 15. Germline V CDR1 and CDR2: MGHRA, YSYEKL. The CDR3, as DNA: TGCGCCAGCAGCCAAGATTCCAGCGGGGGGCGCAACCGTTACAAAAACATTCAGTACTTC. This encodes CASSQDSSGGRNRYKNIQYF.

This clonotype was observed a few times. The V gene is TRBV19, the J gene TRBJ1-2; D uncertain. Germline CDR1 reads LNHDA; CDR2 reads SQIVND (reference sequence). The CDR3 contains 14 residues. Trimming shortened V by 5 bases and J by 7 bases, and 17 bases separated the two germline ends. This chain's CDR3 is CASSPEGGSGGYTF. The CDR3 DNA reads as TGTGCCAGTAGTCCCGAGGGAGGGAGCGGTGGCTACACCTTC.